The T cell receptor (beta chain) described here comes from a study of cytomegalovirus exposure and HLA in healthy donors. The V gene lost 3 bases and the J gene lost 8 bases, with 13 bases spanning the gap. Per germline, CDR1 KGHSH and CDR2 LQKENI. The CDR3 sequence is 13 residues long. Points on this clone: The antigen is unknown.

Repertoires were generated with immunoSEQ multiplex PCR, while TCRdb's copy carries only in-frame clones and drops some. The table records approximately 280,000 clones, 86% of them present only once. Study observations and caveats: The study designated about 180 TCR beta chains cytomegalovirus-associated.

Sequencing was done on a sample of PBMCs. The sequence was obtained from a woman aged 18-35 years in good health and CMV-seronegative. This chain joins TRBV18 and TRBJ1-2; possibly TRBD1 for D (6 bases). Here the CDR3 DNA reads TGTGCCAGCTCACCGGACAGCCAGCGGGGCTACACCTTC. This codes for CASSPDSQRGYTF.